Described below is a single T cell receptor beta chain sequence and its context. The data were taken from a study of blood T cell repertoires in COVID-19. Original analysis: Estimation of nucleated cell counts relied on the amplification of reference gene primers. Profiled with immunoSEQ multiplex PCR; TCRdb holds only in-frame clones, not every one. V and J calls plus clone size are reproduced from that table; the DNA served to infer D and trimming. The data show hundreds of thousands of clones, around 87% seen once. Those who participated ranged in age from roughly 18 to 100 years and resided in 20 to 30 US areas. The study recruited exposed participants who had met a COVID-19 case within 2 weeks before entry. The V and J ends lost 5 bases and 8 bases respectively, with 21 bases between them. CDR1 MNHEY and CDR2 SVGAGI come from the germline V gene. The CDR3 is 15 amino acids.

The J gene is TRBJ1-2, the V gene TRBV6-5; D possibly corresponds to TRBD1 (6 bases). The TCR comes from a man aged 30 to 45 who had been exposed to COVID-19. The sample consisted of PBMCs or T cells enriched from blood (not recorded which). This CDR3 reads CASSTGNPSLMGYTF. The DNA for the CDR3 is TGTGCCAGCAGTACAGGGAACCCCTCCCTAATGGGCTACACCTTC.